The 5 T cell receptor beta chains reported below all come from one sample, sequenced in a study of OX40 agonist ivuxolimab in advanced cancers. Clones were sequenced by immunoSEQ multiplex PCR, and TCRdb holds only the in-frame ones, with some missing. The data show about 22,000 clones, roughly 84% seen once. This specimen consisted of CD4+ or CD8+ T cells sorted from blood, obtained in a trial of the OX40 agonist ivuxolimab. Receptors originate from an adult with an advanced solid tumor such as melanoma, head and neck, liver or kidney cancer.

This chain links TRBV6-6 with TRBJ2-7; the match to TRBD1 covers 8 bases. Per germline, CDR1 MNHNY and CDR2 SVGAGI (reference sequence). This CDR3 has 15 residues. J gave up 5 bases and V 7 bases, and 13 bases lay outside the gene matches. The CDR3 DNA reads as TGTGCCAGCAACGAACGACAGGGGTTGGTCCACGAGCAGTACTTC. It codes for CASNERQGLVHEQYF.

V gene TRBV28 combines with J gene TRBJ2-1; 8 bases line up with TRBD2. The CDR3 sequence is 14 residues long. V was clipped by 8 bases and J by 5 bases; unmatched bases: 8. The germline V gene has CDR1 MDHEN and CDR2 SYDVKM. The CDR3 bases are TGTGCCAGCGCTGGGTCGGGAGGGCACAATGAGCAGTTCTTC. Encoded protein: CASAGSGGHNEQFF.

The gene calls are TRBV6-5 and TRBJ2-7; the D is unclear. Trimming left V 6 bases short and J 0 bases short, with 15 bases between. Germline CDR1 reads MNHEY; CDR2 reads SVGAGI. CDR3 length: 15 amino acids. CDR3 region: CASSPEVPSSYEQYF. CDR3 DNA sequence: TGTGCCAGCAGCCCCGAGGTACCGAGCTCCTACGAGCAGTACTTC.

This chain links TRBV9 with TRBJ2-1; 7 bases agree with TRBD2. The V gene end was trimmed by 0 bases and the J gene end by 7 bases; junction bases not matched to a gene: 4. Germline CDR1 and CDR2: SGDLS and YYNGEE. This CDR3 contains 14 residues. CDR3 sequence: CASSVGGAGNEQFF. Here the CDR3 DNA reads TGTGCCAGCAGCGTAGGTGGAGCGGGAAATGAGCAGTTCTTC.

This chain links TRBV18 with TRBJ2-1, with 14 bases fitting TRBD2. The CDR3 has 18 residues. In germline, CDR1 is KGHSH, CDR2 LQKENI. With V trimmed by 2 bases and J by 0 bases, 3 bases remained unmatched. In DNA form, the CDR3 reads TGTGCCAGCTCACCAACTGGGACTAGCGGGAGCTCCTACAATGAGCAGTTCTTC. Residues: CASSPTGTSGSSYNEQFF.